The 2 T cell receptor beta chains below come from one sample, sequenced in a study of shared clonotypes between healthy human individuals. Sequencing was performed with immunoSEQ multiplex PCR; in TCRdb, only in-frame clones are kept and a portion is missing. The sample yields 2 million to 2.5 million clones, under 97% seen once. The sample comprised naive CD4+ T cells sorted from blood. The subset was: CD45RA+ positively selected. These receptors were obtained from a man younger than 35 in good health.

This chain uses TRBV19 with TRBJ1-6, with a tentative D call TRBD1 (5 bases). This CDR3 region has 15 residues. The V and J ends lost 0 bases and 5 bases respectively, with 8 bases between them. Germline V gene sequence: CDR1 LNHDA, CDR2 SQIVND (reference sequence). The CDR3 sequence is CASSIDRQNNSPLHF. The CDR3 DNA sequence: TGTGCCAGTAGTATAGATCGACAGAATAATTCACCCCTCCACTTT.

The chain combines TRBV28 with TRBJ2-3; 8 bases line up with TRBD1. The germline V gene encodes CDR1 MDHEN and CDR2 SYDVKM. J was trimmed by 6 bases and V by 6 bases; bases with no gene match: 14. The CDR3 runs to 16 residues. DNA for the CDR3: TGTGCCAGCAGCCATAGGACAGGGAACAATCGGGATACGCAGTATTTT. Translated: CASSHRTGNNRDTQYF.